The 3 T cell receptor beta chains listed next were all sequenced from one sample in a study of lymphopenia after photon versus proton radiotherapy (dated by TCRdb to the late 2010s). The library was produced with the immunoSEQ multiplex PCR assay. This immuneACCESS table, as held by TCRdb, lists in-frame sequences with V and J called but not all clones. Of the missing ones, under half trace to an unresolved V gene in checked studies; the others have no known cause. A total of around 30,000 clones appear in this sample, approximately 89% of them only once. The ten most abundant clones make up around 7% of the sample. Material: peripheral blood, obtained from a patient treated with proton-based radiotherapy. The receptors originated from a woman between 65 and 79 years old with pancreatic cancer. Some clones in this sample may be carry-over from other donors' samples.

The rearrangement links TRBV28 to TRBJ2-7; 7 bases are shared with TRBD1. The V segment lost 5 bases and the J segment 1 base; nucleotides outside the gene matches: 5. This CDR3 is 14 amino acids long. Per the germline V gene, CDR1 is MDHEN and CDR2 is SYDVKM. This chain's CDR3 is CASSPPGQSYEQYF. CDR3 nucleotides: TGTGCCAGCAGTCCCCCGGGACAGTCCTACGAGCAGTACTTC. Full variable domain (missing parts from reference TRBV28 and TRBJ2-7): DVKVTQSSRYLVKRTGEKVFLECVQDMDHENMFWYRQDPGLGLRLIYFSYDVKMKEKGDIPEGYSVSREKKERFSLILESASTNQTSMYLCASSPPGQSYEQYFGPGTRLTVT.

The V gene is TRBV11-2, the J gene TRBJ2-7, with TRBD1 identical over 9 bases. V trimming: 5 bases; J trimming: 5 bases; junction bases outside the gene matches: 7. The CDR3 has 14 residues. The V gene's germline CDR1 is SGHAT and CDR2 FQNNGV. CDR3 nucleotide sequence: TGTGCCAGCAGCCCCCCGGGACAGGGAAACGAGCAGTACTTC. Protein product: CASSPPGQGNEQYF.

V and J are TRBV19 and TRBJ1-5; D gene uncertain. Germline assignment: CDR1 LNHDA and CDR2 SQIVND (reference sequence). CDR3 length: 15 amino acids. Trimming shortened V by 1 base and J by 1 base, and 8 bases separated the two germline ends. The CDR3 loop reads CASSIVPSSNQPQHF. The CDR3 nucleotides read TGTGCCAGTAGTATAGTACCGTCGAGCAATCAGCCCCAGCATTTT.